This T cell receptor beta chain was found in a study of blood T cells in healthy people across ages. Whole-study findings and limits: Unsorted PBMCs blocked a conclusive comparison of naive and antigen-experienced cells.

The second PCR ran roughly 6 to 11 cycles with a sample-barcoded 5' primer and J-beta primers. TCRdb processed the 5' RACE reads anew with MiXCR; each CDR3 protein has one entry. The sample consists of fewer than 2 million distinct CDR3 sequences, 39% of them appearing once. To note about this clonotype: Antigen: not known.

This clonotype was obtained from a human donor in good health. Sequenced material: blood.

The CDR3 coding sequence is TGCAGTGCTGAGGACCCCTGGAGGGGGGGCATCCACGAGCAGTACTTC. This gives the protein CSAEDPWRGGIHEQYF. V usage is TRBV20-1 and J usage is TRBJ2-7, with TRBD2 as a possible D gene (7 bases). The CDR3 totals 16 residues. Trimming pared 5 bases from V and 5 bases from J, leaving 25 bases between. The germline gives CDR1 DFQATT, CDR2 SNEGSKA (reference sequence).